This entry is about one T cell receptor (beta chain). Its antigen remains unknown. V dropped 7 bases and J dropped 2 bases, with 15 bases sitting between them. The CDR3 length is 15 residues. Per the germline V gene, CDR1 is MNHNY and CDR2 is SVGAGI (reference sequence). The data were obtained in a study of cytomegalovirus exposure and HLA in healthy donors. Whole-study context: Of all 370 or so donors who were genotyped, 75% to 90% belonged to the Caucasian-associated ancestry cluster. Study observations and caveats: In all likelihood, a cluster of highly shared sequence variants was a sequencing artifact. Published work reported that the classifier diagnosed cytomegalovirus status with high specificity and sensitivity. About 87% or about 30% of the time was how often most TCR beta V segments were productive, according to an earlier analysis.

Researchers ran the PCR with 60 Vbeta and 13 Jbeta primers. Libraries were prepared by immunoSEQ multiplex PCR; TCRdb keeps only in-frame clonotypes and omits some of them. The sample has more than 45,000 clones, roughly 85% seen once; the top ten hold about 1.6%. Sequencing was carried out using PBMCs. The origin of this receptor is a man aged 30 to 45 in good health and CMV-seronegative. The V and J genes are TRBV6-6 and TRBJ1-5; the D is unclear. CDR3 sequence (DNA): TGTGCCAGCATGGCCATCCAAGGAGGCAATCAGCCCCAGCATTTT. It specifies CASMAIQGGNQPQHF.